The 23 T cell receptor beta chains below were found in one sample sequenced in a study of Graves' ophthalmopathy and Graves' hyperthyroidism. RNA transcripts were the template, and TCR beta CDR3 regions were amplified from them. RT-PCR was first run with HTBI primers, then multiplex PCR in a second round. TCRdb called the multiplex PCR reads again in MiXCR, with one record for every CDR3 protein. The top ten hold around 1.5% of the sample, which has about 400,000 distinct CDR3 sequences, 18% seen once. Sequencing was performed on peripheral blood. The receptors shown here come from a woman aged 18-35 years with Graves' ophthalmopathy.

This clonotype showed up many times. The V and J genes are TRBV7-8 and TRBJ1-1, with 8 bases lining up with TRBD1. J gave up 4 bases and V 3 bases, and 4 bases lay outside the gene matches. CDR1 is SGHVS and CDR2 is FQNEAQ in the germline V gene. CDR3 size: 14 residues. The CDR3 sequence: CASSFYRGGTEAFF. DNA of the CDR3: TGTGCCAGCAGCTTTTACAGGGGGGGCACTGAAGCTTTCTTT.

This rearrangement joins TRBV28 to TRBJ2-7, with D possibly TRBD2 on 6 matching bases. Germline CDR1 MDHEN, CDR2 SYDVKM. Trimming stripped 5 bases from V and 5 bases from J, with 19 bases between. This CDR3 is 15 amino acids long. In DNA form, the CDR3 reads TGTGCCAGCAGTCTCCCGACGGGAGTCGGCGACGAGCAGTACTTC. It is translated as CASSLPTGVGDEQYF. The full variable domain, in which reference TRBV28 and TRBJ2-7 provide the parts outside the CDR3, is DVKVTQSSRYLVKRTGEKVFLECVQDMDHENMFWYRQDPGLGLRLIYFSYDVKMKEKGDIPEGYSVSREKKERFSLILESASTNQTSMYLCASSLPTGVGDEQYFGPGTRLTVT.

This clonotype was recorded many times. This rearrangement joins TRBV7-3 to TRBJ2-7; the D gene could be TRBD1 or TRBD2 (6 bases each). Germline CDR1 and CDR2: SGHTA and FQGTGA. The CDR3 is 18 residues long. Between the trimmed V and J ends, which lost 0 bases and 4 bases, there was a span of 22 bases. CDR3 sequence: CASSLTPPGLGGTYEQYF. DNA for the CDR3: TGTGCCAGCAGCTTAACCCCCCCTGGGTTGGGGGGCACGTACGAGCAGTACTTC.

This clonotype occurred a few times. The V call is TRBV20-1, the J call TRBJ2-7; D not certain. V dropped 6 bases and J dropped 4 bases, with 7 bases sitting between them. This CDR3 region has 10 residues. In germline, CDR1 is DFQATT, CDR2 SNEGSKA (reference sequence). The CDR3 region has the DNA TGCAGTGCCGTCCCTTACGAGCAGTACTTC. Translated: CSAVPYEQYF.

This clonotype was counted at least ten times. The chain uses TRBV7-2 and TRBJ1-1; 7 positions match TRBD1. CDR1 is SGHTA and CDR2 is FQGNSA in the germline V gene. The J segment lost 5 bases and the V segment lost 5 bases, leaving 11 bases of the junction unmatched. The CDR3 has 15 residues. Here the CDR3 reads CASSPRGRGETEAFF. The CDR3 nucleotides read TGTGCCAGCAGCCCTCGGGGCAGGGGGGAGACTGAAGCTTTCTTT.

V and J are TRBV2 and TRBJ1-1, with 7 bases fitting TRBD1. Trimming took 6 bases from V and 5 from J; bases not matched to a gene: 12. Germline lookup yields CDR1 SNHLY and CDR2 FYNNEI. CDR3 length: 15 amino acids. CDR3 protein: CASRTTGALTTEAFF. CDR3 nucleotide sequence: TGTGCCAGCAGAACCACAGGGGCCCTCACGACTGAAGCTTTCTTT.

This clonotype has ten or more counts. The V and J genes are TRBV11-2 and TRBJ2-2, with D unclear. CDR1 SGHAT and CDR2 FQNNGV come from the germline V gene. V was trimmed by 7 bases and J by 5 bases, leaving 8 bases between them. This CDR3 comprises 12 residues. The CDR3 coding sequence is TGTGCCAGCATCCCCAAAACCGGGGAGCTGTTTTTT. The encoded protein is CASIPKTGELFF.

Concerning this clonotype itself: A much larger clone lies a single base off, so this may be a read error. J is TRBJ2-2 and V is TRBV6-1; TRBD2 matches 12 bases. The CDR3 loop spans 15 amino acids. Germline lookup yields CDR1 MNHNS and CDR2 SASEGT. The CDR3 DNA follows: TGTGCCAGCAGGGTAGGACTAGCGGGAACCGGGGAGATGTTTTTT. It is translated as CASRVGLAGTGEMFF.

This clonotype was found many times. In nucleotides, the CDR3 is TGTGCCAGCAGTCCCTGGGAGTTATTTTCCTATGGCTACACCTTC. Protein sequence: CASSPWELFSYGYTF. The chain links TRBV25-1 to TRBJ1-2, with no clear D. The CDR3 sequence is 15 residues long. CDR1 is MGHDK, CDR2 SYGVNS, per germline. The V and J ends lost 5 bases and 4 bases respectively, with 17 bases between them.

This clonotype was counted ten times or more. The CDR3 reads CSVNPGDYGYTF. In DNA, the CDR3 is TGCAGCGTTAATCCAGGAGACTATGGCTACACCTTC. The rearrangement uses TRBV29-1 and TRBJ1-2; D remains ambiguous. The germline V gene has CDR1 SQVTM and CDR2 ANQGSEA. CDR3 size: 12 residues. Trimming removed 5 bases at V and 3 bases at J, with 10 bases between.

This clonotype was detected ten times or more. The chain has TRBV27 and TRBJ2-7; D possibly corresponds to TRBD2 (5 bases). V was shortened by 0 bases and J by 5 bases, with 8 bases between the two germline ends. The CDR3 has 13 residues. Germline V gene sequence: CDR1 MNHEY, CDR2 SMNVEV (reference sequence). The CDR3: CASSLSGVDEQYF. The CDR3 coding sequence is TGTGCCAGCAGTTTATCGGGAGTCGACGAGCAGTACTTC.

This clonotype was counted only a few times. The chain joins TRBV9 to TRBJ2-2; either TRBD1 or TRBD2 may supply D (5 bases each). Trimming left V 4 bases short and J 4 bases short, with 14 bases between. Germline V gives CDR1 SGDLS, CDR2 YYNGEE. This CDR3 region has 15 residues. The CDR3 protein is CASSNRDPRTGELFF. The CDR3 DNA reads as TGTGCCAGCAGCAACCGGGACCCCCGCACCGGGGAGCTGTTTTTT.

This clonotype came up many times. The chain employs TRBV28 and TRBJ1-6, with a weak D call TRBD1 (6 bases). The CDR3 runs to 15 residues. CDR1 is MDHEN, CDR2 SYDVKM, per germline. The V and J ends lost 7 bases and 10 bases respectively, with 20 bases between them. Here the CDR3 DNA reads TGTGCCAGCACCAATAGGGGGGGGTCTAACTCACCCCTCCACTTT. It codes for CASTNRGGSNSPLHF.

The sample holds many counts of this clonotype. The rearrangement uses TRBV12-3 or TRBV12-4 and TRBJ2-7; D not certain. The CDR3 spans 14 residues. Trimming took off 7 bases at V and 2 bases at J, with 15 bases between the two ends. DNA of the CDR3: TGTGCCAGCACCGTTAACGTTGGGCCCTACGAGCAGTACTTC. Its translation is CASTVNVGPYEQYF.

This clonotype appeared many times. The chain recombines TRBV19 with TRBJ1-2, with D uncertain. Trimming took off 8 bases at V and 6 bases at J, with 10 bases between the two ends. This CDR3 comprises 11 residues. The germline V gene encodes CDR1 LNHDA and CDR2 SQIVND (reference sequence). CDR3 DNA sequence: TGTGCCAGTTCCCAATTCAATGGCTACACCTTC. Its translation: CASSQFNGYTF.

This clonotype occurred many times. The chain has TRBV29-1 and TRBJ1-1; a possible D gene is TRBD1 (5 bases). V lost 3 bases and J 4 bases, leaving 15 bases between the germline ends. Germline assignment: CDR1 SQVTM and CDR2 ANQGSEA. The CDR3 consists of 14 residues. The CDR3 region has the DNA TGCAGCGTTGAGTTTGGGGGAGGTGGCACTGAAGCTTTCTTT. This gives the protein CSVEFGGGGTEAFF. Complete variable domain (other parts from reference TRBV29-1 and TRBJ1-1): SAVISQKPSRDICQRGTSLTIQCQVDSQVTMMFWYRQQPGQSLTLIATANQGSEATYESGFVIDKFPISRPNLTFSTLTVSNMSPEDSSIYLCSVEFGGGGTEAFFGQGTRLTVV.

This clonotype showed up many times. The CDR3 sequence: CASSLDPSPQETQYF. The DNA of the CDR3 is TGTGCCAGCAGCTTAGACCCTAGCCCCCAAGAGACCCAGTACTTC. The J gene is TRBJ2-5, the V gene TRBV11-2; the D gene is possibly TRBD2 (5 bases). The CDR3 has 15 residues. The V and J ends lost 0 bases and 1 base respectively, with 9 bases between them. The V gene's germline CDR1 is SGHAT and CDR2 FQNNGV.

This clonotype was seen many times. The rearrangement uses TRBV18 and TRBJ2-5; tentative D call: TRBD1 (5 bases). Germline values: CDR1 KGHSH, CDR2 LQKENI. This CDR3 spans 14 amino acids. The V and J ends lost 6 bases and 4 bases respectively, with 15 bases between them. Here the CDR3 reads CASSPGALGETQYF. The CDR3 nucleotides are TGTGCCAGCTCCCCTGGGGCCCTGGGAGAGACCCAGTACTTC.

The sample holds many counts of this clonotype. This sequence joins TRBV19 and TRBJ1-1; 7 nucleotides line up with TRBD1. Losses at the gene ends were 6 bases for V and 11 bases for J; bases not matched to a gene: 9. This CDR3 is built from 12 residues. In germline, CDR1 is LNHDA, CDR2 SQIVND (reference sequence). CDR3: CASRFSGGTAFF. The DNA for the CDR3 is TGTGCCAGTAGGTTCTCAGGGGGTACGGCTTTCTTT.

This clonotype was detected ten times or more. This chain joins TRBV11-2 and TRBJ2-5; 7 bases match TRBD1. This CDR3 has 15 residues. The germline V gene encodes CDR1 SGHAT and CDR2 FQNNGV. V lost 5 bases, J lost 8 bases, and 14 bases stayed unmatched. In DNA form, the CDR3 reads TGTGCCAGCAGCATACCTTGGCGCAGGGGGAACACCCAGTACTTC. As protein: CASSIPWRRGNTQYF.

At least ten counts were recorded for this clonotype. This chain uses TRBV12-3 or TRBV12-4 with TRBJ1-2, with D maybe TRBD1 (6 bases). The CDR3 length is 15 residues. The germline V and J ends were trimmed by 6 bases and 1 base, with 15 bases remaining between them. The CDR3 coding sequence is TGTGCCAGCAGCTCCCCCGGGGGCCTTAACTATGGCTACACCTTC. This encodes CASSSPGGLNYGYTF.

In this sample, this clonotype turned up once. Written as DNA, the CDR3 is TGTGCCAGTAGTATTGGAAGTGGGGGGTACCAGCCCCAGCATTTT. Translated, it gives CASSIGSGGYQPQHF. The chain links TRBV19 to TRBJ1-5; TRBD1 is a possible D gene (5 bases). The CDR3 has 15 amino acids. The germline V gene encodes CDR1 LNHDA and CDR2 SQIVND (reference sequence). V shed 3 bases and J shed 7 bases, with 16 bases lying between them.

This clonotype was seen at least ten times. The chain carries TRBV7-6 and TRBJ1-2, with TRBD1 matching over 9 bases. Trimming at V came to 5 bases and at J to 10 bases, leaving 11 bases not matched to a gene. Germline CDR1 reads SGHVS; CDR2 reads FNYEAQ. The CDR3 spans 14 residues. This CDR3 is CASSPEGTGKTYTF. The CDR3 region has the DNA TGTGCCAGCAGCCCCGAGGGGACAGGGAAAACCTACACCTTC.